This entry lists 19 T cell receptor beta chains sequenced from one sample in a study of blood T cells in healthy people across ages. PCR was performed a second time for roughly 7 to 11 cycles using a sample-barcoded 5' primer and a J-beta primer mix. TCRdb re-derived calls from the 5' RACE reads in MiXCR, one entry per CDR3 protein. This table has over a million distinct CDR3 sequences, 40% to 55% appearing once. The sequencing sample was made of blood. These receptors all come from an older woman in good health.

A few counts support this clonotype. The chain carries TRBV2 and TRBJ2-7, with unresolved D. Germline loops: CDR1 SNHLY, CDR2 FYNNEI. The CDR3 is made up of 13 amino acids. The V gene lost 6 bases and the J gene lost 3 bases, with 12 bases spanning the gap. CDR3 loop: CASSASIRYEQYF. The CDR3 nucleotides are TGTGCCAGCAGCGCCAGCATCCGCTACGAGCAGTACTTC.

V usage is TRBV20-1 and J usage is TRBJ1-1; D gene ambiguous. V lost 0 bases to trimming and J lost 4 bases, with 15 bases between them. The CDR3 has 15 amino acids. Germline V gene lookup returns CDR1 DFQATT and CDR2 SNEGSKA (reference sequence). The CDR3 here is CSARDRYRETTEAFF. The CDR3 DNA is TGCAGTGCTAGAGATCGGTATAGGGAAACCACTGAAGCTTTCTTT.

The sample holds a few counts of this clonotype. The chain combines TRBV12-3 or TRBV12-4 with TRBJ1-1, with D possibly matching TRBD1 (5 bases). This CDR3 has 12 residues. V lost 9 bases, J lost 8 bases, and 16 bases lay in between. CDR3 sequence reads: CASRGREIEAFF. CDR3 nucleotides: TGTGCCAGTCGGGGCAGGGAGATAGAAGCTTTCTTT.

The chain is built from TRBV7-3 and TRBJ2-2; tentatively, D is TRBD1 (5 bases). Trimming took off 1 base at V and 3 bases at J, with 9 bases between the two ends. The CDR3 spans 15 residues. Germline V gene data show CDR1 as SGHTA and CDR2 as FQGTGA. The CDR3 nucleotides are TGTGCCAGCAGCTTAAACAGGCCCGACACCGGGGAGCTGTTTTTT. This gives the protein CASSLNRPDTGELFF.

This clonotype was detected only a few times. The gene calls are TRBV18 and TRBJ2-5; D is uncertain. The CDR3 covers 15 residues. CDR1 KGHSH and CDR2 LQKENI come from the germline V gene. Trimming took off 2 bases at V and 5 bases at J, with 15 bases between the two ends. The CDR3 region has the DNA TGTGCCAGCTCACCATTTAACCGCCCCGGCGAGACCCAGTACTTC. Protein product: CASSPFNRPGETQYF.

This clonotype was observed once. The DNA of the CDR3 is TGTGCCAGCAGCCGGCGGGGGCAGGGCGGCACTGAAGCTTTCTTT. Translated: CASSRRGQGGTEAFF. The V and J genes are TRBV7-9 and TRBJ1-1, with a weak D call TRBD1 (6 bases). Germline CDR1 reads SEHNR; CDR2 reads FQNEAQ (reference sequence). Trimming removed 5 bases at V and 4 bases at J, with 17 bases between. This CDR3 spans 15 amino acids.

The rearrangement joins TRBV6-4 to TRBJ2-5; 9 bases align to TRBD2. V shed 9 bases, J shed 3 bases, and the junction held 2 bases outside the gene matches. The CDR3 consists of 12 residues. Germline V gene sequence: CDR1 MRHNA, CDR2 SNTAGT. The CDR3, as DNA: TGTGCCAGTTTAGCGGGAGAAGAGACCCAGTACTTC. Protein product: CASLAGEETQYF.

The V call is TRBV5-1, the J call TRBJ2-4; D gene uncertain. Matching the DNA end better, TRBJ2-7 makes the J call doubtful. The CDR3 is 13 amino acids. Per the germline V gene, CDR1 is SGHRS and CDR2 is YFSETQ. CDR3 DNA: TGCGCCAGCAGCCCCTGGCCGAGCTACGAGCAGTACTTC. Its protein is CASSPWPSYEQYF.

The V gene is TRBV9, the J gene TRBJ1-2; D possibly corresponds to TRBD1 (6 bases). This CDR3 region has 14 residues. Germline V lookup: CDR1 SGDLS, CDR2 YYNGEE. Trimming stripped 4 bases from V and 4 bases from J, with 14 bases between. CDR3 sequence (DNA): TGTGCCAGCAGCAAGGACAGTGGAGTCTATGGCTACACCTTC. This translates into CASSKDSGVYGYTF.

A few counts support this clonotype. The gene calls are TRBV20-1 and TRBJ2-7; 9 positions match TRBD2. The CDR3 runs 18 residues. Germline CDR1 and CDR2: DFQATT and SNEGSKA (reference sequence). J gave up 3 bases and V 0 bases, and 15 bases lay outside the gene matches. CDR3 in amino acids: CSARDLASGKSRLYEQYF. As DNA, the CDR3 is TGCAGTGCTAGAGATTTGGCTAGCGGGAAATCAAGGCTCTACGAGCAGTACTTC.

This clonotype was counted between two and nine times. The CDR3: CASGFGLTEAFF. The CDR3 region has the DNA TGTGCTAGTGGTTTTGGGTTGACTGAAGCTTTCTTT. The rearrangement uses TRBV12-5 and TRBJ1-1; D not resolved. Germline-derived CDR1 and CDR2 are LGHNT and FRNRAP. The CDR3 has 12 residues. The ends were cut back, 3 bases at V and 5 bases at J, with 7 bases in the middle.

The J gene is TRBJ2-6, the V gene TRBV20-1; the D is unclear. The V gene lost 3 bases and the J gene lost 0 bases, with 6 bases spanning the gap. Germline V gene sequence: CDR1 DFQATT, CDR2 SNEGSKA (reference sequence). The CDR3 covers 14 residues. CDR3 in DNA: TGCAGTGCTAGGGGGTTCTCTGGGGCCAACGTCCTGACTTTC. It is translated as CSARGFSGANVLTF.

This clonotype was counted only a few times. This rearrangement joins TRBV6-5 to TRBJ2-1; tentative D call: TRBD1 (5 bases). Germline V gene sequence: CDR1 MNHEY, CDR2 SVGAGI. Trimming left V 2 bases short and J 5 bases short, with 16 bases between. CDR3 size: 16 residues. In nucleotides, the CDR3 is TGTGCCAGCAGTTACGTTGGGATCAGGGTCGACAATGAGCAGTTCTTC. This codes for CASSYVGIRVDNEQFF.

The genes are TRBV10-3 and TRBJ1-1, with a tentative D call TRBD1 (6 bases). CDR3 size: 13 residues. Trimming stripped 6 bases from V and 1 base from J, with 9 bases between. Germline CDR1 is ENHRY and CDR2 is SYGVKD. Here the CDR3 DNA reads TGTGCCATCAGCACACAGGGGAACACTGAAGCTTTCTTT. Translating gives CAISTQGNTEAFF.

This clonotype was seen ten or more times. The rearrangement links TRBV6-2 or TRBV6-3 to TRBJ2-1, with TRBD2 identical over 12 bases. The CDR3 runs 15 residues. The trim removed 5 bases at V and 4 bases at J, leaving 3 bases unmatched. Per germline, CDR1 MNHEY and CDR2 SVGEGT. CDR3 amino acids: CASSRTSGVYNEQFF. CDR3 DNA sequence: TGTGCCAGCAGTCGGACTAGCGGGGTGTACAATGAGCAGTTCTTC.

The J gene is TRBJ2-1, the V gene TRBV11-2; D unclear. Germline lookup yields CDR1 SGHAT and CDR2 FQNNGV. CDR3 length equals 16 residues. V gave up 2 bases and J gave up 6 bases, with 17 bases separating them. CDR3 residues: CASSLIATLGRNEQFF. CDR3 sequence (DNA): TGTGCCAGCAGCTTAATCGCGACCTTAGGGCGCAATGAGCAGTTCTTC.

There are a few counts of this clonotype. The chain links TRBV9 to TRBJ1-4; D is uncertain. CDR1 and CDR2 from the germline V gene are SGDLS and YYNGEE. V was clipped by 2 bases and J by 1 base, with 9 bases between them. There are 15 residues in the CDR3. The DNA of the CDR3 is TGTGCCAGCAGCGTTGAGAGTAAAACTAATGAAAAACTGTTTTTT. This encodes CASSVESKTNEKLFF. Full variable domain (outside the CDR3, taken from reference TRBV9 and TRBJ1-4): DSGVTQTPKHLITATGQRVTLRCSPRSGDLSVYWYQQSLDQGLQFLIQYYNGEERAKGNILERFSAQQFPDLHSELNLSSLELGDSALYFCASSVESKTNEKLFFGSGTQLSVL.

The rearrangement links TRBV7-2 to TRBJ2-6; the D call may be TRBD1 or TRBD2 (6 bases each). Germline V gene data show CDR1 as SGHTA and CDR2 as FQGNSA. V was shortened by 5 bases and J by 1 base, with 18 bases between the two germline ends. The CDR3 runs 18 residues. The CDR3 here is CASSTRGVSFSGANVLTF. For the CDR3, the DNA is TGTGCCAGCAGCACGAGGGGGGTCTCCTTTTCTGGGGCCAACGTCCTGACTTTC. Combining the CDR3 with reference TRBV7-2 and TRBJ2-6 gives the whole variable domain GAGVSQSPSNKVTEKGKDVELRCDPISGHTALYWYRQSLGQGLEFLIYFQGNSAPDKSGLPSDRFSAERTGGSVSTLTIQRTQQEDSAVYLCASSTRGVSFSGANVLTFGAGSRLTVL.

The chain couples TRBV5-4 to TRBJ2-1, with 8 bases identical to TRBD2. Germline V gene sequence: CDR1 SGHNT, CDR2 YYREEE (reference sequence). Unmatched junction bases numbered 5, after V lost 0 bases and J lost 6 bases. The CDR3 runs to 15 residues. DNA of the CDR3: TGTGCCAGCAGCTTGGTAGCGGGACCCTCCAATGAGCAGTTCTTC. It yields the protein CASSLVAGPSNEQFF.